This T cell receptor beta chain was sequenced in a study of shared clonotypes between healthy human individuals. A deep-level run was used for the assay. Study processing details: Filtering differed since immunoSEQ provided only junctions, with no quality scores. Assay used: immunoSEQ multiplex PCR; TCRdb lists only in-frame clones, some missing. The V and J calls and clone size are taken from that table; D and trimming were inferred from the DNA. The sample has about 520,000 clones; almost 80% are singletons. This clone was picked up a small number of times. Germline values: CDR1 MDHEN, CDR2 SYDVKM. This CDR3 is built from 18 residues. V dropped 5 bases and J dropped 1; count of bases not matched to a gene: 5.

The sample consisted of PBMCs. The TCR sequence derives from a woman aged 40-49 years in good health. Some clones in this sample may be carry-over from other donors' samples. V usage is TRBV28 and J usage is TRBJ2-1; 16 bases match TRBD2. The chain's CDR3 is CASSGGLAGGPSYNEQFF. DNA of the CDR3: TGTGCCAGCAGTGGGGGACTAGCGGGAGGGCCGTCCTACAATGAGCAGTTCTTC.